This paragraph reports one T cell receptor (beta chain). V gave up 0 bases and J gave up 0 bases, with 15 bases separating them. CDR1 is LGHNA, CDR2 YSLEER, per germline. The CDR3 is 17 amino acids. The data stem from a study of blood T cell repertoires in COVID-19. The wider study: The study drew acute and convalescent COVID-19 samples from the United States, Italy and Spain. Nucleic acid was either cDNA or gDNA, and it came from T cells, B-cell-depleted T cells, or PBMCs.

The protocol was immunoSEQ multiplex PCR, while the TCRdb copy is restricted to in-frame clones and leaves out a portion. The table has about 220,000 clones, roughly 85% seen once; the top ten hold more than 2%. Sequenced sample: peripheral blood. V and J are TRBV4-3 and TRBJ2-7, with D tentatively TRBD2 (5 bases). The receptor was derived from a woman between 65 and 79 years old with COVID-19, enrolled during active disease. DNA of the CDR3: TGCGCCAGCAGCCAAGAGTTCCGGGGAGTCAACTCCTACGAGCAGTACTTC. Amino acids: CASSQEFRGVNSYEQYF.